This TCR beta chain was observed in a study of blood T cell repertoires in COVID-19. Per the germline V gene, CDR1 is SGHNT and CDR2 is YYREEE (reference sequence). V was trimmed by 3 bases and J by 1 base, leaving 10 bases between them. The CDR3 totals 14 residues. Some clones are missing from TCRdb's copy, which holds only in-frame ones; the method was immunoSEQ multiplex PCR. The table has roughly 440,000 clones, 88% seen once. The sequenced sample was peripheral blood. The chain couples TRBV5-4 to TRBJ1-1; D possibly corresponds to TRBD1 (6 bases). The TCR comes from a woman in her 50s with COVID-19, enrolled during active disease. Here the CDR3 DNA reads TGTGCCAGCAGCTATAAAGGGGGGAACACTGAAGCTTTCTTT. This sequence encodes CASSYKGGNTEAFF.